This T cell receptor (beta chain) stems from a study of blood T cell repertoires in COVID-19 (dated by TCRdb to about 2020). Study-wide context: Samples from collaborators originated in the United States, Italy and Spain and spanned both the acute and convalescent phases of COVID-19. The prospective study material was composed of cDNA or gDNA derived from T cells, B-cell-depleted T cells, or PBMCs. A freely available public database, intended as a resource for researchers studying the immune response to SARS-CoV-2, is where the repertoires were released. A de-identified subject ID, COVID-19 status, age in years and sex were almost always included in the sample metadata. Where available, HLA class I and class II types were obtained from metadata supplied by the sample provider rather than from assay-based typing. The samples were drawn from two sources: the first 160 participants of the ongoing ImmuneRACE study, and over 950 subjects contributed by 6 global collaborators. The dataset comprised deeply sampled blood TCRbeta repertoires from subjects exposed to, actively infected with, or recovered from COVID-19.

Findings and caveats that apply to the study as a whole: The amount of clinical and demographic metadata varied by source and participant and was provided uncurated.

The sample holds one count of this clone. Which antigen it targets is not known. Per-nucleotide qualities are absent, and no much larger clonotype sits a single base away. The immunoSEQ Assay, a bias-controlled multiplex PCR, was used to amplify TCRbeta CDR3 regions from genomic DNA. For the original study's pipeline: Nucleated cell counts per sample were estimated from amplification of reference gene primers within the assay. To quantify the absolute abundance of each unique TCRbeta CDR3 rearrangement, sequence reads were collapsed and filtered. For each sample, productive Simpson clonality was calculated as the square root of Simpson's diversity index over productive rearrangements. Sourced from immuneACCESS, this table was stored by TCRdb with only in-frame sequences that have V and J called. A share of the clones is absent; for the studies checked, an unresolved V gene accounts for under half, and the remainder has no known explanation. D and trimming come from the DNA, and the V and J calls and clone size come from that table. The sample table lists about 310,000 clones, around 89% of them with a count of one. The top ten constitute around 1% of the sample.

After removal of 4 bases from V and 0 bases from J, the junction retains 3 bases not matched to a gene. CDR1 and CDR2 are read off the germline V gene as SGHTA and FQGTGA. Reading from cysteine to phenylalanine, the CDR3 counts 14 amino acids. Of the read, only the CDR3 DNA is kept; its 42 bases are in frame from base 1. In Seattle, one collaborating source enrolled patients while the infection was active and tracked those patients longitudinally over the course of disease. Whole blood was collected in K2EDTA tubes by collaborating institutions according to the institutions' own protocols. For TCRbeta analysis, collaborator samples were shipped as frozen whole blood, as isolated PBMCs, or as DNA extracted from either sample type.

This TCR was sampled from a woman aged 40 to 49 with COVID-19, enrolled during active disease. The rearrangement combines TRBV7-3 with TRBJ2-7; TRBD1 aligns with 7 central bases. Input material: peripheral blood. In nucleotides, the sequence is TGTGCCAGCAGCTGGGACAGCAGCTCCTACGAGCAGTACTTC. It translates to CASSWDSSSYEQYF. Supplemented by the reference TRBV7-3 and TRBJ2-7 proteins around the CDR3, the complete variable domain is GAGVSQTPSNKVTEKGKYVELRCDPISGHTALYWYRQSLGQGPEFLIYFQGTGAADDSGLPNDRFFAVRPEGSVSTLKIQRTERGDSAVYLCASSWDSSSYEQYFGPGTRLTVT.